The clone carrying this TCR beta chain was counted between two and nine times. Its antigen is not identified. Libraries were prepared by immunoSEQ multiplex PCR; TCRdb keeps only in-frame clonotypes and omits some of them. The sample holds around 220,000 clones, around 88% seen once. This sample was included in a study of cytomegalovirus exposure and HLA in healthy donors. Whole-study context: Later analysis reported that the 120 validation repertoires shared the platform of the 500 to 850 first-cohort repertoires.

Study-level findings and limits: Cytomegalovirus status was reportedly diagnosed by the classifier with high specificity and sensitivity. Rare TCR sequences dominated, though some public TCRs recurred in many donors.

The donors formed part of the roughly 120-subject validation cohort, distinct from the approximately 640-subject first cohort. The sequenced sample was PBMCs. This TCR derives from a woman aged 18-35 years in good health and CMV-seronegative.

CDR3 coding DNA: TGTGCCAGCAGTCAACCAATAAGGGGGCGCGGCTACACCTTC. It yields the protein CASSQPIRGRGYTF. The chain recombines TRBV6-1 with TRBJ1-2; 7 positions match TRBD1. CDR3 length: 14 amino acids. J lost 8 bases, V lost 5 bases, and 11 bases had no gene match. The germline gives CDR1 MNHNS, CDR2 SASEGT.